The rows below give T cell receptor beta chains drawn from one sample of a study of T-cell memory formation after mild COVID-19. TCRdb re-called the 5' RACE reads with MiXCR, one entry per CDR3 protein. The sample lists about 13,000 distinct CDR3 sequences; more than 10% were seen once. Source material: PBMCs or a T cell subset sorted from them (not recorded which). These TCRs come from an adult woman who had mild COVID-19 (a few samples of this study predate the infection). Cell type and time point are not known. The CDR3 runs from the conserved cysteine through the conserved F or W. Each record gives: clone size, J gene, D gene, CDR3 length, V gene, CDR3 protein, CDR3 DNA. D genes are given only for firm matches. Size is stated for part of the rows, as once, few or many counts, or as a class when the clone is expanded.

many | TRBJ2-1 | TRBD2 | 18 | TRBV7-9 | CASSLAALKRGPDNEQFF | TGTGCCAGCAGCTTAGCGGCCCTCAAGCGGGGGCCGGACAATGAGCAGTTCTTC
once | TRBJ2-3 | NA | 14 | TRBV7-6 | CASSSGTPSDTQYF | TGTGCCAGCAGCTCCGGGACTCCTTCAGATACGCAGTATTTT
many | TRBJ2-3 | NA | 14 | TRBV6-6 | CASSYREGTDTQYF | TGTGCCAGCAGTTACAGAGAGGGGACAGATACGCAGTATTTT
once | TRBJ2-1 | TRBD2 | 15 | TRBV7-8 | CASSSTSGNWNEQFF | TGTGCCAGCAGCTCCACTAGCGGGAATTGGAATGAGCAGTTCTTC
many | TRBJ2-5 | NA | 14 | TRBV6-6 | CATHIGGMGETQYF | TGTGCCACCCATATAGGGGGGATGGGAGAGACCCAGTACTTC
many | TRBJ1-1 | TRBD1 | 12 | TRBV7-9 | CASSSGQLTAFF | TGTGCCAGCAGCTCGGGACAGCTTACAGCTTTCTTT
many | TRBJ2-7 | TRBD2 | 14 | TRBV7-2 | CASSRSGSPYEQYF | TGTGCCAGCAGCCGTAGCGGGAGTCCCTACGAGCAGTACTTC
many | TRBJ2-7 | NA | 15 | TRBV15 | CATSRDRTGVYEQYF | TGTGCCACCAGCAGAGATCGAACCGGGGTTTACGAGCAGTACTTC
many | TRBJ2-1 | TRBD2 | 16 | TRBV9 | CASSVPGEREGNEQFF | TGTGCCAGCAGCGTCCCTGGGGAGCGGGAGGGCAATGAGCAGTTCTTC
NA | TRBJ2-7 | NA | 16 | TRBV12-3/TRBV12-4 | CASSPQVFSDSYEQYF | TGTGCCAGCAGTCCACAGGTTTTCAGCGACTCCTACGAGCAGTACTTC
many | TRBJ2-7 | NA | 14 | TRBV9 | CASSVGFGTYEQYF | TGTGCCAGCAGCGTAGGGTTTGGAACCTACGAGCAGTACTTC
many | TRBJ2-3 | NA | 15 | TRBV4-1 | CASSQVGLRTDTQYF | TGCGCCAGCAGCCAAGTGGGGTTAAGGACAGATACGCAGTATTTT
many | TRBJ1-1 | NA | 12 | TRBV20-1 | CSASYQGMEAFF | TGCAGTGCTAGTTACCAGGGGATGGAAGCTTTCTTT
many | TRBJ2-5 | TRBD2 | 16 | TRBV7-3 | CASSHGLAGGAETQYF | TGTGCCAGCAGCCACGGACTAGCGGGGGGAGCCGAGACCCAGTACTTC
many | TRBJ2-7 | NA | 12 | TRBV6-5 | CASSYPRNEQYF | TGTGCCAGCAGTTACCCCCGGAACGAGCAGTACTTC
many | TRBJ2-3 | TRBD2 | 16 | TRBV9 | CASSVHAGGPTDTQYF | TGTGCCAGCAGCGTACACGCGGGAGGGCCTACAGATACGCAGTATTTT
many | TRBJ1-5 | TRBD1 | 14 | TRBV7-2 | CASSLVSGGQPQHF | TGTGCCAGCAGCTTAGTTTCAGGGGGTCAGCCCCAGCATTTT
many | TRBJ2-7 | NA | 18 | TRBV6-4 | CASSDPLALWETVYEQYF | TGTGCCAGCAGTGACCCTCTGGCTTTATGGGAGACAGTCTACGAGCAGTACTTC
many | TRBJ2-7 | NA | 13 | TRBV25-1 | CASSASPTYEQYF | TGTGCCAGCAGTGCCTCGCCTACCTACGAGCAGTACTTC
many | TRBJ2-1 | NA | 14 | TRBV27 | CASSFPGPGNEQFF | TGTGCCAGCAGTTTCCCGGGTCCAGGGAATGAGCAGTTCTTC
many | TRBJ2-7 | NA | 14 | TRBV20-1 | CSALLRREGYEQYF | TGCAGTGCTCTTCTGAGGAGAGAAGGATACGAGCAGTACTTC
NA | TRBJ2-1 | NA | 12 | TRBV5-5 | CASSLGGNEQFF | TGTGCCAGCAGCTTGGGGGGGAATGAGCAGTTCTTC
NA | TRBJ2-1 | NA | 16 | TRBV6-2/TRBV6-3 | CASSFIGDTSYNEQFF | TGTGCCAGCAGTTTCATCGGCGATACCTCCTACAATGAGCAGTTCTTC
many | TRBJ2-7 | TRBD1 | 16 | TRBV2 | CASSKTPGQGPYEQYF | TGTGCCAGCAGTAAAACTCCGGGACAGGGACCCTACGAGCAGTACTTC
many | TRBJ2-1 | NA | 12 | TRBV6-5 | CASSDGGFGMFF | TGTGCCAGCAGTGACGGGGGATTCGGGATGTTCTTC
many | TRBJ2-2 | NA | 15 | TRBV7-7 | CASSLALGNPGELFF | TGTGCTAGCAGCTTAGCGCTAGGGAACCCCGGGGAGCTGTTTTTT
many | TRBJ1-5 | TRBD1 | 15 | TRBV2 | CASSDGTGPNQPQHF | TGTGCCAGCAGCGACGGGACAGGGCCTAATCAGCCCCAGCATTTT
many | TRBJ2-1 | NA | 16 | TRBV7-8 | CASSLPEGNNYNEQFF | TGTGCCAGCAGCCTCCCGGAGGGGAATAACTACAATGAGCAGTTCTTC